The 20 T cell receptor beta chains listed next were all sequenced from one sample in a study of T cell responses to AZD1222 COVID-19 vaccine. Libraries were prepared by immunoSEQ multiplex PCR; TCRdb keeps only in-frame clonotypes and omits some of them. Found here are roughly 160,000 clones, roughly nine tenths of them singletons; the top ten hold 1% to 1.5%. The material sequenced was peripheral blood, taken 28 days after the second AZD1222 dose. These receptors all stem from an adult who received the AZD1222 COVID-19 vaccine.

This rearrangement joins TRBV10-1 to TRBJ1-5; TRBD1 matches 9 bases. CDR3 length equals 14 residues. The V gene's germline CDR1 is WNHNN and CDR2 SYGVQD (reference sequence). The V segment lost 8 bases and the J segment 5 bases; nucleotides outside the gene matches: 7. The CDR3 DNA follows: TGCGCCAGCGTCGGGACAGGGCCTCATCAGCCCCAGCATTTT. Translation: CASVGTGPHQPQHF.

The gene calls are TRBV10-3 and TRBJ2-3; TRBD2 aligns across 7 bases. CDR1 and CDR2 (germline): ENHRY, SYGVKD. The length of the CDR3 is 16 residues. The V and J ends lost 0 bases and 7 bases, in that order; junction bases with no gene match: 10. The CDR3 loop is CAISESGGRTGNTQYF. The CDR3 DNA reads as TGTGCCATCAGTGAGTCGGGAGGGAGAACGGGAAATACGCAGTATTTT.

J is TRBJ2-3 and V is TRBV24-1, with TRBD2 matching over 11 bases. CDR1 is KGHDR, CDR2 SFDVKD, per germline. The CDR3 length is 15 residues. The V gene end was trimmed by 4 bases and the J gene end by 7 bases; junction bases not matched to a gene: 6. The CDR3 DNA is TGTGCCACCAGTGACACTAGCGGGAGTGGGTATACGCAGTATTTT. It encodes CATSDTSGSGYTQYF.

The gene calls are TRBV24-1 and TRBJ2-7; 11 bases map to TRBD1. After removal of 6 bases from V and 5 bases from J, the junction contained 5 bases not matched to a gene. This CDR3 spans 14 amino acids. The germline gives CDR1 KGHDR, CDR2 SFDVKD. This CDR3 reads CATSSGTGGNEQYF. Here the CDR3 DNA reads TGTGCCACCAGTTCCGGGACAGGGGGGAACGAGCAGTACTTC.

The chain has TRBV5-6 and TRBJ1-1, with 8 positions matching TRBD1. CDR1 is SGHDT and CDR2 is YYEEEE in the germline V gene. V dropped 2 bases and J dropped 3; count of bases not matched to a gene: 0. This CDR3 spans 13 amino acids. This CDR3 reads CASSFRGHTEAFF. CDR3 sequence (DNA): TGTGCCAGCAGCTTCAGGGGGCACACTGAAGCTTTCTTT.

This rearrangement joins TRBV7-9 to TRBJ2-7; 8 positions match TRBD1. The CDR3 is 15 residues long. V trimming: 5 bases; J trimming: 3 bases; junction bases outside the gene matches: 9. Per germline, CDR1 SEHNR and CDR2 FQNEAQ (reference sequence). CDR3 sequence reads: CASSPDRGDIYEQYF. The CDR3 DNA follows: TGTGCCAGCAGCCCAGACAGGGGCGACATCTACGAGCAGTACTTC.

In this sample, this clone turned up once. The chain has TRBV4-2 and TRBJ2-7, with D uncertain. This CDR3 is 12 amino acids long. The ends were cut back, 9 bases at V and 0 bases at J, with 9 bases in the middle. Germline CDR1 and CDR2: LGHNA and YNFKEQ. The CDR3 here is CASSWASYEQYF. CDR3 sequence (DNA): TGTGCCAGTTCATGGGCCTCCTACGAGCAGTACTTC.

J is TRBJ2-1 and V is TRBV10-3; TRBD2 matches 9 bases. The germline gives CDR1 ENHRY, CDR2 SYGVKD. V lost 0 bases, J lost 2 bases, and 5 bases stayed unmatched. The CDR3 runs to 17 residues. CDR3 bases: TGTGCCATCAGTGAGTCAGGGAGCGGGAGGCCCTACAATGAGCAGTTCTTC. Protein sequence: CAISESGSGRPYNEQFF.

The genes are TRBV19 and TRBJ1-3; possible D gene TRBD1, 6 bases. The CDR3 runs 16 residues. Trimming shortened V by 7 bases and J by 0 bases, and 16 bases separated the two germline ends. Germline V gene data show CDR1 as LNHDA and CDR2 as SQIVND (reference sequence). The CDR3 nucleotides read TGTGCCAGTACCGCGCGATACAGGGACTCTGGAAACACCATATATTTT. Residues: CASTARYRDSGNTIYF.

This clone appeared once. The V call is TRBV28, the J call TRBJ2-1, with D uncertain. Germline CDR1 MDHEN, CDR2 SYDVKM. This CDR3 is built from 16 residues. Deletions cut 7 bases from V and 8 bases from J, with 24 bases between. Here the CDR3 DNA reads TGTGCCAGCACCCCAGGTGGCGGCCATAAACGGGATGAGCAGTTCTTC. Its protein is CASTPGGGHKRDEQFF.

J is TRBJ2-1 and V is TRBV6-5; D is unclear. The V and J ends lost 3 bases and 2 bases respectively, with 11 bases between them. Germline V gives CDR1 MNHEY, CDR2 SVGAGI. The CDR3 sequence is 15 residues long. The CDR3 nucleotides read TGTGCCAGCAGTTATGTGAACTCCCCCTACAATGAGCAGTTCTTC. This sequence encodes CASSYVNSPYNEQFF.

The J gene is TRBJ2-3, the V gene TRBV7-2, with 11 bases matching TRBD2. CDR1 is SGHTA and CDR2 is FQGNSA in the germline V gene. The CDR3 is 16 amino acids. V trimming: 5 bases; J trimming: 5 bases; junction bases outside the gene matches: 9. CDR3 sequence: CASSDDPGLAGDTQYF. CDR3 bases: TGTGCCAGCAGCGACGATCCCGGACTAGCGGGAGATACGCAGTATTTT. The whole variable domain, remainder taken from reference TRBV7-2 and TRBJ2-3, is GAGVSQSPSNKVTEKGKDVELRCDPISGHTALYWYRQSLGQGLEFLIYFQGNSAPDKSGLPSDRFSAERTGGSVSTLTIQRTQQEDSAVYLCASSDDPGLAGDTQYFGPGTRLTVL.

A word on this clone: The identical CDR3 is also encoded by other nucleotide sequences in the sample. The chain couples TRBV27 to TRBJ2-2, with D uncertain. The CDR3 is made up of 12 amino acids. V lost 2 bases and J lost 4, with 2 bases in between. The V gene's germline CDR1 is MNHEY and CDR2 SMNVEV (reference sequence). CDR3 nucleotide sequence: TGTGCCAGCAGTTTAGGCACCGGGGAGCTGTTTTTT. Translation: CASSLGTGELFF.

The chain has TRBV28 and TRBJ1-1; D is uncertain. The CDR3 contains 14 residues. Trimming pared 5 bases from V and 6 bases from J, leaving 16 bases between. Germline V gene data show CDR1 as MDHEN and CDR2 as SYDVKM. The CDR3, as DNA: TGTGCCAGCAGTGACACAGCAGGTCCCCCTGAAGCTTTCTTT. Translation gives CASSDTAGPPEAFF.

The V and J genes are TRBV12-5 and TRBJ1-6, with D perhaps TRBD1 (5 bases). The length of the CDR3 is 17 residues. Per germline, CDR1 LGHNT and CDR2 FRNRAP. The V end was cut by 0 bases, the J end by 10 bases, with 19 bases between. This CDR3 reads CASGLVLTGDLGSPLHF. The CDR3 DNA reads TGTGCTAGTGGTTTGGTACTAACAGGAGACTTAGGGTCACCCCTCCACTTT.

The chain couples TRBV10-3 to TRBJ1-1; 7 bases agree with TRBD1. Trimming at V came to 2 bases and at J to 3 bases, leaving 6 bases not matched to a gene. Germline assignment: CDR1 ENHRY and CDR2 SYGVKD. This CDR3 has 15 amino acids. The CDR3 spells CAISEPGGWYTEAFF. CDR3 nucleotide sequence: TGTGCCATCAGTGAGCCAGGGGGGTGGTACACTGAAGCTTTCTTT.

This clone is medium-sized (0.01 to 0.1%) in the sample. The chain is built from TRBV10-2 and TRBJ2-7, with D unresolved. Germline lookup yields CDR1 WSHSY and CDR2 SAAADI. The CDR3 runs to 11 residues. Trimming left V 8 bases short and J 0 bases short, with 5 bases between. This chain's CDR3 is CASGPSYEQYF. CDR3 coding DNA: TGCGCCAGCGGACCCTCCTACGAGCAGTACTTC.

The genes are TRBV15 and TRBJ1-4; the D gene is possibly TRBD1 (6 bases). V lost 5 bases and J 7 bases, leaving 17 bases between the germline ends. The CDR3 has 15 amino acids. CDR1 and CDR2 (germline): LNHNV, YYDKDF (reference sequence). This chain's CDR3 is CATSPGRGAGEKLFF. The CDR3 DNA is TGTGCCACCAGCCCCGGGCGGGGGGCTGGTGAAAAACTGTTTTTT.

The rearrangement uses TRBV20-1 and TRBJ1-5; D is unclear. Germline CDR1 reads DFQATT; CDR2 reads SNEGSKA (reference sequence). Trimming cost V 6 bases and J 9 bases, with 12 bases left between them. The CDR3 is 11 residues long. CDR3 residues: CSAAQAGPQHF. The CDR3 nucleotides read TGCAGTGCCGCTCAGGCAGGGCCCCAGCATTTT.

The CDR3 bases are TGTGCCAGCAGTGAAGGGGACCTTAACTATGGCTACACCTTC. Residues: CASSEGDLNYGYTF. The chain carries TRBV6-1 and TRBJ1-2, with TRBD1 as a possible D gene (5 bases). Germline V gives CDR1 MNHNS, CDR2 SASEGT. Trimming removed 1 base from V and 1 base from J, with 7 bases in between. The CDR3 spans 14 residues.